The present T cell receptor (beta chain) was sequenced within a study of cytomegalovirus exposure and HLA in healthy donors. Study-wide findings and caveats: Apparent HLA restriction characterized most CMV-associated TCR beta chains in a later analysis. Highest at DRB1 and lowest at HLA-C, TCR association rates differed among HLA loci in a later analysis.

Concerning this clone: No antigen is known for it.

V shed 0 bases and J 2 bases; nucleotides not matched to a gene: 6. Germline lookup yields CDR1 MGHRA and CDR2 YSYEKL. The CDR3 runs 16 residues. PCR was performed using 60 Vbeta and 13 Jbeta primers. Sequencing used immunoSEQ multiplex PCR; TCRdb keeps in-frame clones, though not all of them. Its clone listing holds 90,000 to 150,000 clones. The gene calls are TRBV4-1 and TRBJ2-5; 7 bases agree with TRBD2. What was sequenced was PBMCs. The TCR was taken from a young man in good health and CMV-seronegative. The CDR3 reads CASSQDPSGVQETQYF. The CDR3 DNA reads as TGCGCCAGCAGCCAAGATCCTAGCGGTGTGCAAGAGACCCAGTACTTC.